This TCR beta chain was identified in a study of shared clonotypes between healthy human individuals. Study context: Donors were a couple of women and three men aged 18 to 49. Study-level points and caveats: With few donors, the genetic and exposure-history diversity represented was limited. The expectation was that sequencing depth would affect clonotype sharing among donors. Some clonotypes were shared by all four sorted-subset donors, while others were not shared. The non-shared ones had lower generation probabilities than the shared ones.

A remark on this clone: Antigen specificity is unknown.

The repertoire was sequenced with immunoSEQ multiplex PCR; TCRdb's copy has only in-frame clones and lacks some. The table lists about 610,000 clones, roughly 97% of them singletons, with about 0.06% in the top ten. This TCR derives from a woman aged 25 to 39 in good health. Sequenced: naive CD4+ T cells sorted from blood. Described subset: CD45RA+ positively selected.

The CDR3 DNA sequence: TGTGCCTGGAGTGTAGGTGCGGGAGGCATCTACCAAGAGACCCAGTACTTC. Protein sequence: CAWSVGAGGIYQETQYF. The rearrangement joins TRBV30 to TRBJ2-5; TRBD2 matches at 8 bases. With 0 bases clipped from V and 0 bases from J, the junction kept 9 bases outside the gene matches. CDR1 and CDR2 from the germline V gene are GTSNPN and SVGIG (reference sequence). The CDR3 has 17 amino acids.